The clone carrying this TCR beta chain has a handful of counts. What it binds is unknown. The CDR3 is 13 residues long. Germline V lookup: CDR1 MNHNS, CDR2 SASEGT. The ends were cut back, 8 bases at V and 7 bases at J, with 15 bases in the middle. This entry is derived from a study of cytomegalovirus exposure and HLA in healthy donors. All the people who gave samples were healthy bone marrow donors. The primer mix had 60 Vbeta and 13 Jbeta primers. Clones were sequenced by immunoSEQ multiplex PCR, and TCRdb holds only the in-frame ones, with some missing. The profile shows 150,000 to 200,000 clones, 75% to 85% of them singletons. Regarding the study as a whole: Trimming of TCR beta V- and J-genes showed a link, identified in a later analysis, to a missense DCLRE1C variant. Associated with HLA alleles at 0.05 false discovery rate in a later analysis were fewer than 20,000 TCR beta sequences.

The sample was PBMCs. This clonotype was obtained from a woman younger than 45 in good health and CMV-seropositive. The chain links TRBV6-1 to TRBJ2-1; a possible D gene is TRBD1 (5 bases). CDR3 in amino acids: CASGAFPGNEQFF. Here the CDR3 DNA reads TGTGCCAGCGGTGCGTTCCCAGGGAATGAGCAGTTCTTC.